The 16 T cell receptor beta chains reported below all come from one sample, sequenced in a study of blood T cells in healthy people across ages. A second PCR of about 7 to 12 cycles used a sample-barcoded 5' primer and a J-beta primer mix. In TCRdb, the 5' RACE reads were re-called with MiXCR into one record per CDR3 protein. Found here are under 800,000 distinct CDR3 sequences, under 25% of them singletons; the top ten hold more than 3%. Sequenced input: blood. These receptors originate from a man in his 70s in good health.

The genes are TRBV9 and TRBJ2-1, with 8 bases identical to TRBD2. The CDR3 sequence is 15 residues long. Looked up from germline, CDR1 is SGDLS and CDR2 is YYNGEE. The junction had 7 bases not matched to a gene; V was cut back by 3 bases and J by 5 bases. The CDR3 DNA reads as TGTGCCAGCAGCGCCGGGGGGGGATCTGACAATGAGCAGTTCTTC. It translates to CASSAGGGSDNEQFF.

In its sample, this clonotype was seen many times. J is TRBJ2-1 and V is TRBV2; 7 bases match TRBD1. This CDR3 is 15 amino acids long. The V gene's germline CDR1 is SNHLY and CDR2 FYNNEI. V shed 5 bases and J 2 bases; nucleotides not matched to a gene: 6. The CDR3 bases are TGTGCCAGCAGTCCGGGTCAGGGGGCCTACAATGAGCAGTTCTTC. It codes for CASSPGQGAYNEQFF. Drawing the rest from reference TRBV2 and TRBJ2-1, the complete variable domain is EPEVTQTPSHQVTQMGQEVILRCVPISNHLYFYWYRQILGQKVEFLVSFYNNEISEKSEIFDDQFSVERPDGSNFTLKIRSTKLEDSAMYFCASSPGQGAYNEQFFGPGTRLTVL.

This clonotype was found a few times. Its ends do not fully match the called genes, so a read error is possible. For the CDR3, the DNA is TGTGTCACCAGCAGAGATGCGACCGGCACCTACGAGCAGTACTTC. It specifies CVTSRDATGTYEQYF. V is TRBV15 and J is TRBJ2-7; D call uncertain. The CDR3 is 15 amino acids. Germline lookup yields CDR1 LNHNV and CDR2 YYDKDF (reference sequence).

As for this clonotype: At one end, the junction sequence differs from germline, possibly due to a read error. The genes are TRBV10-3 and TRBJ1-2; 11 positions match TRBD1. Germline CDR1 is ENHRY and CDR2 is SYGVKD. CDR3 length: 15 residues. The CDR3 here is CASSFSGTGGYGYTF. The CDR3 coding sequence is TGTGCCAGCAGTTTTTCCGGGACAGGGGGCTATGGCTACACCTTC.

DNA for the CDR3: TGTGCCAGCAGCTCCAGCGGAGGGAACTCCTACAATGAGCAGTTCTTC. It codes for CASSSSGGNSYNEQFF. The chain carries TRBV7-2 and TRBJ2-1; D might be TRBD2 (6 bases). The V and J ends lost 4 bases and 0 bases respectively, with 13 bases between them. CDR1 is SGHTA and CDR2 is FQGNSA in the germline V gene. The CDR3 consists of 16 residues.

This clonotype was seen a handful of times. V gene TRBV28 combines with J gene TRBJ1-3; TRBD1 matches 10 bases. This CDR3 contains 17 residues. The J segment lost 4 bases and the V segment lost 6 bases, leaving 12 bases of the junction unmatched. In germline, CDR1 is MDHEN, CDR2 SYDVKM. The CDR3 nucleotides are TGTGCCAGCAGCGAGACAGGGGGCGGGGAATTCGGAAACACCATATATTTT. Translation: CASSETGGGEFGNTIYF. Full variable domain (outside the CDR3, taken from reference TRBV28 and TRBJ1-3): DVKVTQSSRYLVKRTGEKVFLECVQDMDHENMFWYRQDPGLGLRLIYFSYDVKMKEKGDIPEGYSVSREKKERFSLILESASTNQTSMYLCASSETGGGEFGNTIYFGEGSWLTVV.

This clonotype was observed a handful of times. The chain carries TRBV7-8 and TRBJ1-4; 8 bases map to TRBD1. This CDR3 has 17 amino acids. Germline loops: CDR1 SGHVS, CDR2 FQNEAQ. The V and J ends lost 2 bases and 0 bases, in that order; junction bases with no gene match: 5. The CDR3 nucleotides read TGTGCCAGCAGCTTACGCGGACAGGGTGCAACTAATGAAAAACTGTTTTTT. Its protein product is CASSLRGQGATNEKLFF. Supplemented by reference TRBV7-8 and TRBJ1-4, the full variable domain reads GAGVSQSPRYKVAKRGQDVALRCDPISGHVSLFWYQQALGQGPEFLTYFQNEAQLDKSGLPSDRFFAERPEGSVSTLKIQRTQQEDSAVYLCASSLRGQGATNEKLFFGSGTQLSVL.

The CDR3 DNA reads as TGTGCCAGCAGTGCTACAGGGGCTTGGACGTCTGGGGCCAACGTCCTGACTTTC. Translation gives CASSATGAWTSGANVLTF. The rearrangement uses TRBV28 and TRBJ2-6; 7 bases align to TRBD1. This CDR3 is built from 18 residues. Germline values: CDR1 MDHEN, CDR2 SYDVKM. With 5 bases clipped from V and 1 base from J, the junction kept 11 bases outside the gene matches.

The V call is TRBV7-9, the J call TRBJ2-5, with D possibly TRBD1 on 6 matching bases. The CDR3 length is 13 residues. Trimming took off 4 bases at V and 0 bases at J, with 6 bases between the two ends. CDR1 is SEHNR and CDR2 is FQNEAQ in the germline V gene (reference sequence). The CDR3 region has the DNA TGTGCCAGCAGCTGGGACAACCAAGAGACCCAGTACTTC. This encodes CASSWDNQETQYF.

The chain carries TRBV20-1 and TRBJ2-4, with 8 bases that match TRBD1. Germline CDR1 and CDR2: DFQATT and SNEGSKA (reference sequence). The ends lost 6 bases at V and 0 bases at J; junction bases unmatched: 10. The CDR3 runs 16 residues. DNA for the CDR3: TGCAGTGCAACTGTACAGGGGGGACTAGCCAAAAACATTCAGTACTTC. This translates into CSATVQGGLAKNIQYF.

This clonotype was detected only a few times. The chain combines TRBV12-3 or TRBV12-4 with TRBJ2-5, with no clear D. Trimming removed 5 bases at V and 2 bases at J, with 15 bases between. This CDR3 has 15 amino acids. The CDR3 here is CASSDVPLGQETQYF. DNA of the CDR3: TGTGCCAGCAGTGACGTTCCTTTGGGGCAAGAGACCCAGTACTTC.

The chain joins TRBV6-2 or TRBV6-3 to TRBJ2-2; D is unclear. The CDR3 runs 16 residues. CDR1 and CDR2 (germline): MNHEY, SVGEGT. The germline V and J ends were trimmed by 4 bases and 0 bases, with 12 bases remaining between them. The CDR3 protein is CASSFARITNTGELFF. In DNA form, the CDR3 reads TGTGCCAGCAGTTTCGCCAGGATTACGAACACCGGGGAGCTGTTTTTT.

This clonotype occurred a few times. CDR3 in DNA: TGTGCCAGCAGCTTAGTATGGGACCCGAACACTGAAGCTTTCTTT. Its translation is CASSLVWDPNTEAFF. This chain joins TRBV7-9 and TRBJ1-1, with D perhaps matching TRBD1 (5 bases). CDR1 and CDR2 from the germline V gene are SEHNR and FQNEAQ (reference sequence). Trimming took off 1 base at V and 1 base at J, with 10 bases between the two ends. The CDR3 length is 15 residues. The whole variable domain, filled in from reference TRBV7-9 and TRBJ1-1, reads DTGVSQNPRHKITKRGQNVTFRCDPISEHNRLYWYRQTLGQGPEFLTYFQNEAQLEKSRLLSDRFSAERPKGSFSTLEIQRTEQGDSAMYLCASSLVWDPNTEAFFGQGTRLTVV.

This clonotype occurred a few times. V is TRBV20-1 and J is TRBJ2-1; possible D gene TRBD1, 5 bases. V was pared by 3 bases and J by 0 bases, with 12 bases between. This CDR3 has 15 amino acids. Germline CDR1 reads DFQATT; CDR2 reads SNEGSKA (reference sequence). CDR3 sequence reads: CSASGATSSYNEQFF. The CDR3 nucleotides read TGCAGTGCTAGTGGGGCAACAAGCTCCTACAATGAGCAGTTCTTC.

The chain couples TRBV20-1 to TRBJ2-6; TRBD1 might be the D (5 bases). Germline lookup yields CDR1 DFQATT and CDR2 SNEGSKA (reference sequence). CDR3 length: 14 amino acids. V was clipped by 3 bases and J by 4 bases, with 10 bases between them. The CDR3 region has the DNA TGCAGTGCTAGCCAGGGTTCGGGGGCCAACGTCCTGACTTTC. As protein: CSASQGSGANVLTF.

The chain is built from TRBV12-3 or TRBV12-4 and TRBJ2-4; D may be TRBD1 or TRBD2 (5 bases each). The CDR3 loop spans 12 amino acids. The V gene lost 6 bases and the J gene lost 6 bases, with 9 bases spanning the gap. The CDR3 nucleotides are TGTGCCAGCAGAGGGGACGTAAACATTCAGTACTTC. It is translated as CASRGDVNIQYF.